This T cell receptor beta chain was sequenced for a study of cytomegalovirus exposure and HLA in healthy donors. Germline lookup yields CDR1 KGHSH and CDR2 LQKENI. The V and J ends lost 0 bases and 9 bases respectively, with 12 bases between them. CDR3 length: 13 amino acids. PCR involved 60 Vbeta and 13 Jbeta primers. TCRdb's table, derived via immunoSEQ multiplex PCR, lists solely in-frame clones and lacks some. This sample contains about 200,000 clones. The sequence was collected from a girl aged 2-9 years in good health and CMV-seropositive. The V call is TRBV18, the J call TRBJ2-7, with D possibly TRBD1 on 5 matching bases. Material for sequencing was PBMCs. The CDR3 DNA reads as TGTGCCAGCTCACCACCCCAGGGCAGAGTGCAGTACTTC. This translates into CASSPPQGRVQYF.